Sequencing of this TCR beta chain was carried out in a study of human T cells and chemical hapten exposure. General observations from the study: Those TCRs sitting above 1 in 1000 frequency stayed the same with DPC sensitization.

As the library was built, unique molecular identifiers were attached to individual cDNA molecules. TCRdb re-called the RACE reads with MiXCR, one entry per CDR3 protein. The sample lists approximately 95,000 distinct CDR3 sequences; about an eighth were seen once. Time point reported: patch test 2, 6 weeks after DPC sensitization. The treatment denotes: therapeutic diphenylcyclopropenone sensitization with weekly scalp DPC. This clonotype appeared many times. The antigen remains unidentified. The clonotype comes from a woman aged 40 to 50 with alopecia areata. Some clones in this sample may be carry-over from other donors' samples. The sequencing used whole blood, collected in connection with sensitization to the hapten diphenylcyclopropenone (DPC).

CDR3 amino acids: CASSSTTGELFF. CDR3 DNA: TGTGCCAGCAGCTCCACCACCGGGGAGCTGTTTTTT. The chain has TRBV11-2 and TRBJ2-2; D gene uncertain. The CDR3 has 12 residues. The V and J ends lost 4 bases and 4 bases respectively, with 4 bases between them. Looked up from germline, CDR1 is SGHAT and CDR2 is FQNNGV.